This TCR beta chain was captured in a study of T cell repertoires in cytomegalovirus infection. Study in general: From public TCR beta signatures came an indication of both CMV infection and matching HLA type. Findings and caveats of the study: Identification of carriers of CMV plus the relevant HLA was performed using cumulative public TCR beta family frequency. The study found HLA-C-restricted CMV-specific TCR beta clonotypes dominating the ex vivo response.

TCRdb reprocessed the reads via MiXCR and lists one record per CDR3 protein. The sample consists of some 57,000 distinct CDR3 sequences, 33% of them appearing once. This CDR3 is built from 15 residues. Trimming took off 6 bases at V and 4 bases at J, with 19 bases between the two ends. CDR1 and CDR2 (germline): SEHNR, FQNEAQ (reference sequence). This clonotype was seen many times. The antigen is not known. This receptor was obtained from a human donor in good health (CMV status not recorded). Some clones in this sample may be carry-over from other donors' samples. Input material: PBMCs, sequenced either directly or after in vitro stimulation (not recorded which). The J gene is TRBJ2-7, the V gene TRBV7-9, with D perhaps TRBD1 (6 bases). This chain's CDR3 is CASSRKDGTLYEQYF. CDR3 DNA sequence: TGTGCCAGCAGTCGGAAGGACGGGACACTGTACGAGCAGTACTTC.